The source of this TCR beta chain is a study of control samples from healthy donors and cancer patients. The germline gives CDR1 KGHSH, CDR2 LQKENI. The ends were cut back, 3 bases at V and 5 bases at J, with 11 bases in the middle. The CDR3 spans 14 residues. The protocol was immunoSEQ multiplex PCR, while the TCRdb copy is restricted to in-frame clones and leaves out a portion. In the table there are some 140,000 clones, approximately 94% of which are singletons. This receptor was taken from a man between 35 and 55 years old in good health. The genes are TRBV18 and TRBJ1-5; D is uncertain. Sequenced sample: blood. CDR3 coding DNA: TGTGCCAGCTCACCCGGGAGTCTAGATCAGCCCCAGCATTTT. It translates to CASSPGSLDQPQHF.